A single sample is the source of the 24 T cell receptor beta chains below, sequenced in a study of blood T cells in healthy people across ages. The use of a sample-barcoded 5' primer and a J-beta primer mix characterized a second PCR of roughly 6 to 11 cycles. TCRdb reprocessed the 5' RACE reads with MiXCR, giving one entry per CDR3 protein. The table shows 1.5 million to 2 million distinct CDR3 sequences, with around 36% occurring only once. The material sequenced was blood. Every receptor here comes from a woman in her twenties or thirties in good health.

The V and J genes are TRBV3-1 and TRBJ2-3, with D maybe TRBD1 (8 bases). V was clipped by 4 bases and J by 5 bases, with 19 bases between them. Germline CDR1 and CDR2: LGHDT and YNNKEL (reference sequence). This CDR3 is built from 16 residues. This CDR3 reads CASSPRTGTTGDTQYF. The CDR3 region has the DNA TGTGCCAGCAGCCCCAGGACAGGGACTACTGGAGATACGCAGTATTTT.

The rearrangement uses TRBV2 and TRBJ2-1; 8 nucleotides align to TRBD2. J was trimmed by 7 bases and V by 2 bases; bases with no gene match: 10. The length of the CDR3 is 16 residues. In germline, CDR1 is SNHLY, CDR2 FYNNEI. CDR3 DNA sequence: TGTGCCAGCAGTGAAACGGGGGGGGCTAAGACGAATGAGCAGTTCTTC. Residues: CASSETGGAKTNEQFF.

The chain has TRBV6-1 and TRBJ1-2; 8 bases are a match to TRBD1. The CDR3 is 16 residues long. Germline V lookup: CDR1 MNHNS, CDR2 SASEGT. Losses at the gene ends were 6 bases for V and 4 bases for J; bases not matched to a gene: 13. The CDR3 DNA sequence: TGTGCCAGCAGCTCGATGGACAGGGCTCTTTTCTATGGCTACACCTTC. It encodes CASSSMDRALFYGYTF.

The chain's CDR3 is CASRIQDRVGNEQFF. The CDR3 DNA reads TGCGCCAGCAGAATTCAAGACAGGGTCGGCAATGAGCAGTTCTTC. This chain joins TRBV5-1 and TRBJ2-1; TRBD1 matches 7 bases. This CDR3 region has 15 residues. Germline V CDR1 and CDR2: SGHRS, YFSETQ. The trim removed 5 bases at V and 6 bases at J, leaving 11 bases unmatched.

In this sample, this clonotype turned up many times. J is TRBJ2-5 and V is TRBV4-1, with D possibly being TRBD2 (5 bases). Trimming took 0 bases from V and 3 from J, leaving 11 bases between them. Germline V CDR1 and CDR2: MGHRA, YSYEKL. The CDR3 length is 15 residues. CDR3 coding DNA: TGCGCCAGCAGCCAAGATGGAGGTCTTGAAGAGACCCAGTACTTC. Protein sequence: CASSQDGGLEETQYF.

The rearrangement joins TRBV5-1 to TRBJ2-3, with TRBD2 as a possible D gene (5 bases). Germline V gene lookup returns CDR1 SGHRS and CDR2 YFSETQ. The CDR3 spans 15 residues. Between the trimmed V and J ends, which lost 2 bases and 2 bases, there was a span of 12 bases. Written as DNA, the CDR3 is TGCGCCAGCAGCTTTGGTGCGGAGGTCACAGATACGCAGTATTTT. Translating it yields CASSFGAEVTDTQYF.

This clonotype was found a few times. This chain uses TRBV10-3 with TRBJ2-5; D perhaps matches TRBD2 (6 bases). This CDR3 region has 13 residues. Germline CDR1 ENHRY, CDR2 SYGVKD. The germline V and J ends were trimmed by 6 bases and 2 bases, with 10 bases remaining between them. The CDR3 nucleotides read TGTGCCATCAGGGACTACACGCAAGAGACCCAGTACTTC. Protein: CAIRDYTQETQYF.

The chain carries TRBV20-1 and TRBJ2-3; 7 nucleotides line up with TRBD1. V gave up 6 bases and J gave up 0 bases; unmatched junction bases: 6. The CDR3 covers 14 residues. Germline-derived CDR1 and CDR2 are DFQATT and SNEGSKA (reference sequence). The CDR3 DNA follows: TGCAGTGCGAAGGGACAGTTTAGCACAGATACGCAGTATTTT. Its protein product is CSAKGQFSTDTQYF.

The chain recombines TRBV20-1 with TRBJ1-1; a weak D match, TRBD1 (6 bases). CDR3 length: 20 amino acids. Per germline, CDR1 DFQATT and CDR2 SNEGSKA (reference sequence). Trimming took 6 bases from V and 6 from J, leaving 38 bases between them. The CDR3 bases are TGCAGTGCAGTTCGGGACACGACCCCGGATATGAACACCCCGAGGGCTGAAGCTTTCTTT. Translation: CSAVRDTTPDMNTPRAEAFF.

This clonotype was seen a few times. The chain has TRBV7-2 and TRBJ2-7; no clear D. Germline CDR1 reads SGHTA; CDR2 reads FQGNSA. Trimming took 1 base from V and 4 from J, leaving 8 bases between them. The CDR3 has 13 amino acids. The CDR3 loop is CASSLDPDYEQYF. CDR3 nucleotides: TGTGCCAGCAGCTTAGACCCAGATTACGAGCAGTACTTC.

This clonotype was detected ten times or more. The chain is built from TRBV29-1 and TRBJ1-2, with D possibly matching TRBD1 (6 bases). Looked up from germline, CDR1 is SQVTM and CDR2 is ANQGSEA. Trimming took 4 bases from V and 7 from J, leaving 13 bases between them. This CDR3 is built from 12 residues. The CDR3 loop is CSVVQGLSGYTF. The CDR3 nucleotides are TGCAGCGTTGTTCAGGGGCTAAGTGGCTACACCTTC.

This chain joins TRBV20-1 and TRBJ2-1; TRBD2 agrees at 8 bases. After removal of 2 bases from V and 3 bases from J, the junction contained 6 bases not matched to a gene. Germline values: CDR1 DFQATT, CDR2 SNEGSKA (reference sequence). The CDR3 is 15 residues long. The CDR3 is CSARPTSGLYNEQFF. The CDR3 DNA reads TGCAGTGCTAGACCCACTAGCGGACTCTACAATGAGCAGTTCTTC.

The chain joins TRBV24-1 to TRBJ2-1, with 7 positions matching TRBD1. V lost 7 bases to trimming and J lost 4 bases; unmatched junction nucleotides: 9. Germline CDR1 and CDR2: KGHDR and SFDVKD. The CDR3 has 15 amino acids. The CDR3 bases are TGTGCCACCAGCAACCCCAGGGGGTTGTACAATGAGCAGTTCTTC. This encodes CATSNPRGLYNEQFF.

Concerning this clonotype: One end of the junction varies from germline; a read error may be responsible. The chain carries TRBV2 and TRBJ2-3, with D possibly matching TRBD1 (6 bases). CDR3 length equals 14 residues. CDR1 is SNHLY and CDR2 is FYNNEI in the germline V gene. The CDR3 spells CATSWGPGTDTQYF. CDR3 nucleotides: TGTGCCACCAGTTGGGGGCCAGGAACAGATACGCAGTATTTT.

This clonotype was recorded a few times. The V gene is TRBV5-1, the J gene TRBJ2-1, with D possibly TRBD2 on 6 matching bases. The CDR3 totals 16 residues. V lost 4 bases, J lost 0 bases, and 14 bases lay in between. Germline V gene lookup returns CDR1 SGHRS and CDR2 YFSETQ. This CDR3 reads CASSPSEVSSYNEQFF. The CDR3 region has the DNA TGCGCCAGCAGCCCTAGCGAGGTGAGCTCCTACAATGAGCAGTTCTTC.

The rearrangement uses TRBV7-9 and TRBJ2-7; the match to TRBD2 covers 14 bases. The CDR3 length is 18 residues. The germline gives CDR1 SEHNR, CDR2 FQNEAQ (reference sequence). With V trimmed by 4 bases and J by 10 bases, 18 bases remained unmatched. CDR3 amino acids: CASSSGLAGGLRQEAQYF. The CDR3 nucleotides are TGTGCCAGCAGCTCTGGACTAGCGGGGGGCCTCCGCCAAGAGGCCCAGTACTTC.

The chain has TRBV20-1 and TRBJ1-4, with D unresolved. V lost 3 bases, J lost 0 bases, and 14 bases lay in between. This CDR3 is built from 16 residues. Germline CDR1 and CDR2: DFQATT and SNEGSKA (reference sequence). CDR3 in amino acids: CSARKGIGATNEKLFF. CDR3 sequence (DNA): TGCAGTGCTAGGAAAGGGATAGGAGCAACTAATGAAAAACTGTTTTTT.

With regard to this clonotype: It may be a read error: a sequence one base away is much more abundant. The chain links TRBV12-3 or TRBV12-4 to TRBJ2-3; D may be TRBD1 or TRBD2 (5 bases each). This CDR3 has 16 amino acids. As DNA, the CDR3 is TGTGCCAGCAACATTCCCGGGGCCGCCAGCACAGATGCGCAGTATTTT. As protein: CASNIPGAASTDAQYF.

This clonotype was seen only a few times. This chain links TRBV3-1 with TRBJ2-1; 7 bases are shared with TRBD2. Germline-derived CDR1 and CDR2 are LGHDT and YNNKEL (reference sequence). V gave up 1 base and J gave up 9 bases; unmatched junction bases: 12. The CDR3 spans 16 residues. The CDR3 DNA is TGTGCCAGCAGCCAAGTGAGTGGCGGGAGTCTCGGTGAGCAGTTCTTC. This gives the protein CASSQVSGGSLGEQFF.

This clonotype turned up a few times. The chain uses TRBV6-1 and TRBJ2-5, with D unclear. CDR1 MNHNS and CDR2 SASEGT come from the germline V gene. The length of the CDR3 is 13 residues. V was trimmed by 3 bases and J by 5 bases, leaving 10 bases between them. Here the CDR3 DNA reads TGTGCCAGCAGTGACCCTGGCGTCGAGACCCAGTACTTC. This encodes CASSDPGVETQYF.

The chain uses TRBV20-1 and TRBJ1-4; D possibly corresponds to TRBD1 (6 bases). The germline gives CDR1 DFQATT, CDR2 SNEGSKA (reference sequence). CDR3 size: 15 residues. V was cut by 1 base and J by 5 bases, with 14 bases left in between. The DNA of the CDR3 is TGCAGTGCTAGAGCGGGGGGCGCCGCAAATGAAAAACTGTTTTTT. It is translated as CSARAGGAANEKLFF.

This chain's CDR3 is CASSEAMGNQPQHF. The DNA for the CDR3 is TGTGCCAGCAGTGAAGCGATGGGGAATCAGCCCCAGCATTTT. The chain uses TRBV6-1 and TRBJ1-5; D not certain. There are 14 residues in the CDR3. V gave up 0 bases and J gave up 4 bases, with 7 bases separating them. CDR1 MNHNS and CDR2 SASEGT come from the germline V gene.

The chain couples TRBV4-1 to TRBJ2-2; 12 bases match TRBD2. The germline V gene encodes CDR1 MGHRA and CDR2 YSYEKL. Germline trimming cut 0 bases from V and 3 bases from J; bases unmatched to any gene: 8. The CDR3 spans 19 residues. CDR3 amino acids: CASSQERLAGVFDTGELFF. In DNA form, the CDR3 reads TGCGCCAGCAGCCAAGAGAGACTAGCGGGAGTTTTCGACACCGGGGAGCTGTTTTTT.

Here the CDR3 reads CASKGYTDTQYF. The CDR3 nucleotides are TGTGCCAGCAAAGGCTACACAGATACGCAGTATTTT. V is TRBV2 and J is TRBJ2-3; no definite D call. The germline V gene has CDR1 SNHLY and CDR2 FYNNEI. The CDR3 is 12 residues long. V lost 7 bases, J lost 2 bases, and 7 bases lay in between.